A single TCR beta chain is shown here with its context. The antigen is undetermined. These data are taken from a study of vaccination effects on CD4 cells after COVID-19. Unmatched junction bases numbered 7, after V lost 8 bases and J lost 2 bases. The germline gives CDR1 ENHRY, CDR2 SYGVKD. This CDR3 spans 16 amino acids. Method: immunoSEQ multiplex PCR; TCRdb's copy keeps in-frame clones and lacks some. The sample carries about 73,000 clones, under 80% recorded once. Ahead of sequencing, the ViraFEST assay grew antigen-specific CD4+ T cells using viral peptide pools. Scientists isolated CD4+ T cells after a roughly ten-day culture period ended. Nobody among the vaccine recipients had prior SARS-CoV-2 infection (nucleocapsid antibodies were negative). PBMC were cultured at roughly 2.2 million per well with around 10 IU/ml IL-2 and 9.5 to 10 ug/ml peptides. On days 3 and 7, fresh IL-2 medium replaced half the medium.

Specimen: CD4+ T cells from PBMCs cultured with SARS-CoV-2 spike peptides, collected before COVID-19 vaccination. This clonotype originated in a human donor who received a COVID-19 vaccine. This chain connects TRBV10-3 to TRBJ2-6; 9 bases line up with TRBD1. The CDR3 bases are TGTGCCATCCGCGGGACAGGGATAGCTGGGGCCAACGTCCTGACTTTC. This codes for CAIRGTGIAGANVLTF.